This record covers a single T cell receptor (beta chain). Its antigen is unknown. CDR1 SGHVS and CDR2 FNYEAQ come from the germline V gene. Trimming stripped 4 bases from V and 7 bases from J, with 11 bases between. CDR3 length: 13 amino acids. The PCR employed 60 Vbeta primers together with 13 Jbeta primers. Per the authors' pipeline: Roughly 12 million of roughly 81 million unique TCR beta chains were shared, per a later count. Clones were sequenced by immunoSEQ multiplex PCR, and TCRdb holds only the in-frame ones, with some missing. V and J calls and clone size come straight from that table; D and trimming were deduced from the DNA. The sample has over 150,000 clones, roughly 80% seen once. The data stem from a study of cytomegalovirus exposure and HLA in healthy donors. Study conclusions and caveats: Later analysis associated a missense DCLRE1C variant with TCR beta V- and J-gene trimming. In a later analysis, several top co-occurrence clusters appeared linked to parvovirus B19, influenza, CMV and Epstein-Barr virus. The authors later found TCR association rates varying by HLA locus, with DRB1 most and HLA-C fewest.

The sequence derives from a male donor in good health and CMV-seronegative. The specimen sequenced was PBMCs. This sequence joins TRBV7-6 and TRBJ1-5; D remains ambiguous. The CDR3 nucleotides read TGTGCCAGCAGCTCATGGGGAGAGCAGCCCCAGCATTTT. Translating it yields CASSSWGEQPQHF. The full variable domain, its missing parts supplied by reference TRBV7-6 and TRBJ1-5, is GAGVSQSPRYKVTKRGQDVALRCDPISGHVSLYWYRQALGQGPEFLTYFNYEAQQDKSGLPNDRFSAERPEGSISTLTIQRTEQRDSAMYRCASSSWGEQPQHFGDGTRLSIL.